This passage covers 9 T cell receptor beta chains from one sample sequenced in a study of T cells in Graves' hyperthyroidism and ophthalmopathy. The CDR3 regions of TCR beta were amplified from RNA transcripts. The HTBI primer set was used in a first-round RT-PCR of the TCR CDR3. TCRdb re-called the multiplex PCR reads with MiXCR, one entry per CDR3 protein. In the table there are hundreds of thousands of distinct CDR3 sequences, 38% of which are singletons. Sequencing used blood. The receptor source for this set is a man between 18 and 35 years old with Graves' hyperthyroidism.

A few counts support this clonotype. This may be a read error, as it is one base from a much larger clone. The chain employs TRBV20-1 and TRBJ1-1, with D perhaps matching TRBD1 (5 bases). Germline V gene lookup returns CDR1 DFQATT and CDR2 SNEGSKA (reference sequence). There are 14 residues in the CDR3. CDR3: CSASPTWGSTETFF. CDR3 coding DNA: TGCAGTGCTAGCCCGACCTGGGGCAGCACTGAAACTTTCTTT.

This clonotype was found a few times. V and J are TRBV25-1 and TRBJ2-7; D is uncertain. Germline CDR1 reads MGHDK; CDR2 reads SYGVNS. V was shortened by 1 base and J by 2 bases, with 9 bases between the two germline ends. The CDR3 totals 14 residues. CDR3 nucleotide sequence: TGTGCCAGCAGTGAATCGGACGTTACCTACGAGCAGTACTTC. Translated: CASSESDVTYEQYF.

V is TRBV10-3 and J is TRBJ1-4, with 12 bases identical to TRBD1. V shed 10 bases and J 8 bases; nucleotides not matched to a gene: 2. The germline V gene has CDR1 ENHRY and CDR2 SYGVKD. CDR3 length: 12 amino acids. This CDR3 reads CATGTGGEKLFF. As DNA, the CDR3 is TGTGCCACCGGGACAGGGGGCGAAAAACTGTTTTTT.

The gene calls are TRBV20-1 and TRBJ2-5, with D perhaps TRBD2 (5 bases). Germline values: CDR1 DFQATT, CDR2 SNEGSKA (reference sequence). Trimming left V 5 bases short and J 2 bases short, with 12 bases between. The CDR3 length is 13 residues. CDR3 in amino acids: CSAPTRKQETQYF. Written as DNA, the CDR3 is TGCAGTGCTCCAACTAGGAAACAAGAGACCCAGTACTTC.

The chain is built from TRBV20-1 and TRBJ2-7, with no clear D. CDR3 length equals 11 residues. CDR1 and CDR2 (germline): DFQATT, SNEGSKA (reference sequence). Trimming shortened V by 0 bases and J by 5 bases, and 5 bases separated the two germline ends. The CDR3 nucleotides read TGCAGTGCTAGAGATCTCAACGAGCAGTACTTC. Amino acids: CSARDLNEQYF.

As DNA, the CDR3 is TGCAGCTTCGGGTTGCGGGGTACTGCGGAGACCCAGTACTTC. Amino acid sequence: CSFGLRGTAETQYF. The chain recombines TRBV29-1 with TRBJ2-5; the D gene is possibly TRBD2 (6 bases). The germline CDR1 and CDR2 sequences are SQVTM and ANQGSEA. Trimming took off 8 bases at V and 5 bases at J, with 21 bases between the two ends. CDR3 length: 14 amino acids.

The genes are TRBV6-5 and TRBJ2-5, with 8 bases identical to TRBD2. The germline gives CDR1 MNHEY, CDR2 SVGAGI. The CDR3 extends over 15 amino acids. The V and J ends lost 6 bases and 5 bases, in that order; junction bases with no gene match: 11. The CDR3 nucleotides are TGTGCCAGCAGACGAGGGCGGGGGGTGGACGAGACCCAGTACTTC. Its protein is CASRRGRGVDETQYF.

The chain uses TRBV27 and TRBJ1-1, with D maybe TRBD1 (6 bases). Trimming took 2 bases from V and 7 from J, leaving 11 bases between them. The CDR3 consists of 13 residues. CDR1 MNHEY and CDR2 SMNVEV come from the germline V gene (reference sequence). The DNA for the CDR3 is TGTGCCAGCAGTTTACGGGGGGCAGTTGAAGCTTTCTTT. This translates into CASSLRGAVEAFF.

This clonotype was seen a handful of times. V usage is TRBV29-1 and J usage is TRBJ2-1, with TRBD2 as a possible D gene (6 bases). V lost 1 base to trimming and J lost 3 bases, with 10 bases between them. Germline CDR1 SQVTM, CDR2 ANQGSEA. CDR3 size: 14 residues. As DNA, the CDR3 is TGCAGCGTTGAAGGGGGGGTAGGCTACAATGAGCAGTTCTTC. Translated, it gives CSVEGGVGYNEQFF.